This TCR beta chain was retrieved from a study of cytomegalovirus exposure and HLA in healthy donors. Study results and caveats: A subsequent analysis found that TCR clusters from the first cohort also tended to co-occur in the 90 to 150 validation repertoires, with approximately 95% of cluster scores above 0. Rarity marked most TCR sequences, yet some public TCRs occurred in many donors. Altogether, 164 TCR beta chains were recorded as cytomegalovirus-associated. According to reports, the classifier identified cytomegalovirus status with high specificity and sensitivity.

Profiling relied on immunoSEQ multiplex PCR, and the TCRdb table lists in-frame clones only, not all of them. The data show tens of thousands of clones, over 95% seen once. CDR1 is SGDLS, CDR2 YYNGEE, per germline. The CDR3 runs 16 residues. V was pared by 2 bases and J by 1 base, with 8 bases of the junction left unmatched. As regards this clone: Antigen unknown.

The chain combines TRBV9 with TRBJ2-7; 8 bases align to TRBD2. Sequencing used PBMCs. The clonotype was recovered from a young woman in good health and CMV-seropositive. The CDR3 spells CASSVGATSGSYEQYF. The CDR3 DNA follows: TGTGCCAGCAGCGTCGGGGCTACTAGCGGATCCTACGAGCAGTACTTC.